This T cell receptor beta chain is drawn from a study of T cell responses to AZD1222 COVID-19 vaccine (TCRdb year 2021). About the study as a whole: A total of 230 to 250 trial participants underwent TCR sequencing, of whom under 220 had received two doses of AZD1222 and 26 had received two doses of the MenACWY control vaccine. Trial participants were enrolled by age into subgroups of 18-55, 56-69 and 70-plus years, and about 150, 27 and 61 TCR-sequenced participants, respectively, were included in these subgroups.

Reading the label with the study, this specimen's time point is: about 28 days (+/-7) after the second vaccine dose. AZD1222 recipients with second doses at about 4 weeks or about 12 weeks were pooled, because spike-specific TCR depth and breadth did not differ between schedules. Vaccinee samples came from UK trials COV001 and COV002, including a single-blind randomized controlled phase 2/3 trial of AZD1222 (ChAdOx1 nCoV-19) in healthy adults. For TCRbeta chain sequencing, PBMC samples were collected from trial participants at day 0 and at day 28 after the second dose. In regard to this clone: Which antigen it targets is not known. Base qualities are not at hand, and no much larger clone is one base apart.

The CDR3 regions of human TCRbeta chains were subjected to immunosequencing. In the source study's methods: Repertoire TCRs were matched against a reference library of SARS-CoV-2-specific TCRs generated with the MIRA antigen-specificity platform. Breadth was defined as the fraction of unique TCRs that were SARS-CoV-2-associated, and depth was defined as the fraction of total T cells that were SARS-CoV-2-associated. Using the MIRA data, each spike-specific TCR was mapped to the spike region that the TCR reacts to and placed in a CD4 or CD8 class. Log10-transformed breadth and depth values were compared by one-way ANOVA with Sidak's multiple comparisons tests. Here the immuneACCESS table is served through TCRdb, limited to in-frame sequences with V and J called. Missing clones are a known gap in these copies; in checked studies unresolved V genes cover under half, and the rest lacks a known reason. The V and J calls and clone size were taken over from that table, and D and trimming were inferred from the DNA. The sample table contains approximately 130,000 clones; only one count was recorded for over 75% of them. Of the sample, roughly 6.1% falls within the top ten clones.

Study-wide findings and limitations: Nearly half of unique spike-specific TCRs reportedly recognized epitopes outside regions mutated in the B.1.351 and B.1.1.7 variants. The 56-69-year group was small, and its depth increase did not reach significance, likely because of low power. A significant rise in spike-specific TCR breadth and depth was observed after two AZD1222 doses relative to day 0 and relative to MenACWY recipients. Most participants were white British and females outnumbered males, and the authors suggested that clonal diversity may have been underestimated. The whole spike protein was spanned by vaccine-associated CD4 TCRs, and dominant responses were seen in regions 160-218 and 743-854. Conclusions about previously exposed vaccinees are limited because only six or seven AZD1222 recipients were SARS-CoV-2 seropositive at baseline. Because no day 14 peak-response samples were available, the repertoires could be characterized only after the peak T cell response.

From cysteine to phenylalanine, the CDR3 is 14 amino acids long. Kept here is only the CDR3 DNA, which spans 42 bases and is read in frame from base 1. The germline V gene specifies SGHRS as CDR1 and YFSETQ as CDR2. Clipping removes 4 bases from V and 5 bases from J, with 3 as the unmatched junction base count. The rearrangement combines TRBV5-1 with TRBJ1-5; TRBD1 lines up with 10 middle nucleotides. The source material was peripheral blood, sampled 28 days after the second AZD1222 dose. The origin of this receptor is an adult who received the AZD1222 COVID-19 vaccine. The sequenced DNA: TGCGCCAGCAGCATCGGGACAGGGGATCAGCCCCAGCATTTT. This codes for CASSIGTGDQPQHF.